This T cell receptor (beta chain) was identified during a study of cytomegalovirus exposure and HLA in healthy donors. The germline V gene has CDR1 SGHTA and CDR2 FQGNSA. CDR3 size: 11 residues. V was trimmed by 5 bases and J by 4 bases, leaving 5 bases between them. PCR was performed using 60 Vbeta and 13 Jbeta primers. Method: immunoSEQ multiplex PCR; TCRdb's copy keeps in-frame clones and lacks some. The sample has roughly 110,000 clones, around 79% seen once. This chain connects TRBV7-2 to TRBJ2-5, with D unresolved. The clonotype originates from a man aged 55 to 69 in good health and CMV-seronegative. Sequencing was done on a sample of PBMCs. The CDR3 DNA reads as TGTGCCAGCAGCCCGAGAGAGACCCAGTACTTC. This encodes CASSPRETQYF.